What follows is one T cell receptor (beta chain) and its context. The antigen remains undetermined. The sample comes from a study of T cell responses to AZD1222 COVID-19 vaccine. Study-wide findings and caveats: Most donors were white British, females outnumbered males, and clonal diversity was possibly underestimated.

Sequenced by immunoSEQ multiplex PCR; TCRdb stores in-frame clones only, minus some. The table shows 140,000 to 150,000 clones, with about 91% occurring only once. Unmatched junction bases numbered 10, after V lost 5 bases and J lost 3 bases. Germline lookup yields CDR1 SGHTA and CDR2 FQGTGA. The CDR3 has 16 amino acids. The chain couples TRBV7-3 to TRBJ1-2; TRBD1 matches 9 bases. This receptor was taken from an adult in good health. Sequencing used peripheral blood, obtained on day 0 of AZD1222 vaccination. The CDR3 loop reads CASSPGLGQGDYGYTF. The CDR3 bases are TGTGCCAGCAGCCCGGGTTTGGGACAGGGTGACTATGGCTACACCTTC.